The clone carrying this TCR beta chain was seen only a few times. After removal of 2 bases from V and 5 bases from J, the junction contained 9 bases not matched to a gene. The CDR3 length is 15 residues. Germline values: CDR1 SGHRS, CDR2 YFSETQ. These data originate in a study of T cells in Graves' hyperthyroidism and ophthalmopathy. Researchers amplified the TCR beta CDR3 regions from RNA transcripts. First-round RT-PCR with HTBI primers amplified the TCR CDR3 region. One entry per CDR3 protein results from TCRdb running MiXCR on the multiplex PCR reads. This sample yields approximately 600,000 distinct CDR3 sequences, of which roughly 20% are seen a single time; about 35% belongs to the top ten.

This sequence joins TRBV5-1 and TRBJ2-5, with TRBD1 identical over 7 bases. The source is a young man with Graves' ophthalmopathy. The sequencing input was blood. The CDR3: CASSFSDRTVETQYF. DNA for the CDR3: TGCGCCAGCAGCTTTTCGGACAGGACCGTGGAGACCCAGTACTTC.